The clone carrying this T cell receptor beta chain was recorded at least ten times. Its antigen is currently unknown. The length of the CDR3 is 10 residues. The V and J ends lost 7 bases and 14 bases, in that order; junction bases with no gene match: 6. CDR1 and CDR2 from the germline V gene are MNHNY and SVGAGI (reference sequence). This entry belongs to a study of early T cells in non-severe SARS-CoV-2 infection. Whole-study context: Alpha and beta chains were unpaired, from unsorted whole-blood bulk RNA.

Findings and limits, study-wide: VDJdb matching, biased toward anti-spike CD8 responses, missed private and CD4 specificities.

Researchers tagged individual cDNA molecules with unique molecular identifiers. TCRdb passed the 5' RACE reads through MiXCR, listing each CDR3 protein once. The profile shows about 36,000 distinct CDR3 sequences, approximately 9.9% of them singletons. This chain uses TRBV6-6 with TRBJ1-1; 8 bases agree with TRBD1. The sample comprised whole blood. This TCR was recovered from an adult who was a healthcare worker with PCR-confirmed SARS-CoV-2 infection or an uninfected control (not recorded which). The CDR3 is CASTGQGMFF. The CDR3 DNA reads as TGTGCCAGCACCGGACAGGGTATGTTCTTT.